This T cell receptor beta chain was obtained from a study of OX40 agonist ivuxolimab in advanced cancers. Whole-study context: Cohort: 65% to 90% men, mean age about 60, aged about 23 to 79. Prior therapy, whether anti-PD-1, anti-PD-L1 or anti-CTLA-4, was allowed, and 30% to 40% had some. Findings of the study overall: Some patients who did not respond also had low normalized T-cell clonal expansion. In general, CD8+ T cells held more expanded clones than CD4+ did, on average.

On this clone itself: Its antigen is currently unknown.

CDR3 length equals 14 residues. Germline V CDR1 and CDR2: MNHNY, SVGAGI (reference sequence). J was trimmed by 1 base and V by 5 bases; bases with no gene match: 2. Only in-frame clones appear in the TCRdb table, and some are missing; sequencing was by immunoSEQ multiplex PCR. The sample records about 68,000 clones, 75% to 85% being singletons. The clonotype originates from an adult with an advanced solid tumor such as melanoma, head and neck, liver or kidney cancer. The rearrangement links TRBV6-6 to TRBJ1-1; 9 bases are a match to TRBD1. Sequenced here: CD4+ or CD8+ T cells sorted from blood, sampled in a trial of the OX40 agonist ivuxolimab. DNA for the CDR3: TGTGCCAGCAGTGGGGACAGGGCGAACACTGAAGCTTTCTTT. This sequence encodes CASSGDRANTEAFF.